Described below is a single T cell receptor beta chain sequence and its context. Its antigen is as yet unknown. These data originate in a study of CD8 T cells in Susac syndrome. Reverse transcription of about 0.45 to 1 ug RNA was performed with random hexamers. Across 54 Vbeta and 13 Jbeta, TCR beta CDR3 was amplified with immunoSEQ multiplex PCR. TCRdb recomputed calls from the immunoSEQ multiplex PCR reads with MiXCR, one row per CDR3 protein. This table holds tens of thousands of distinct CDR3 sequences, approximately 96% found once. Relapsing-remitting disease, either stable or active, was present in the treatment-naive patients who were the multiple sclerosis controls. Study conclusions and caveats: The study's TCR sequencing and HLA analysis covered a relatively small number of individuals, and the study acknowledged this.

The sequence was collected from a human donor with multiple sclerosis. The sample consisted of CD4+ T cells from PBMCs.

CDR3 loop: CASSPSGRGNQPQHF. In DNA form, the CDR3 reads TGTGCCAGCAGCCCCTCGGGGAGAGGAAATCAGCCCCAGCATTTT. This chain uses TRBV7-2 with TRBJ1-5; no clear D. Trimming shortened V by 5 bases and J by 4 bases, and 15 bases separated the two germline ends. CDR3 size: 15 residues. The V gene's germline CDR1 is SGHTA and CDR2 FQGNSA.